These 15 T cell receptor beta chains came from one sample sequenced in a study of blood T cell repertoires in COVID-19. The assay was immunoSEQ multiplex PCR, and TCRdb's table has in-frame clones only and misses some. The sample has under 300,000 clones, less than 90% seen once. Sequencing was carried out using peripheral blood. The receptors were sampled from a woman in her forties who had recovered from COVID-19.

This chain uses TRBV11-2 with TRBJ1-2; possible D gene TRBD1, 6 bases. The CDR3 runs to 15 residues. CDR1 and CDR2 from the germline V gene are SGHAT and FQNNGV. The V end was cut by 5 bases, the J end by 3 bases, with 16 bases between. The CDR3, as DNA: TGTGCCAGCAGCCCACTGACAGGTCAGGACTATGGCTACACCTTC. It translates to CASSPLTGQDYGYTF.

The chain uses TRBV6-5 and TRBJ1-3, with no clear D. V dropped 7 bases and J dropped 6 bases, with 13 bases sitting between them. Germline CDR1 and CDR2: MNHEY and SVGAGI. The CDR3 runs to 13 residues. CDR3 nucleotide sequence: TGTGCCAGCAAACGAACAGCAGAAAACACCATATATTTT. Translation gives CASKRTAENTIYF.

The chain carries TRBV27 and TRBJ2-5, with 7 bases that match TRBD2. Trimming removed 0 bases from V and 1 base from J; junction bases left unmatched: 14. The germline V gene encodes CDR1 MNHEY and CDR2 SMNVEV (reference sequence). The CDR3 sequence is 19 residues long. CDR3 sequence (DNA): TGTGCCAGCAGTTTATCCCCCCAGTGGGCTAGCGGAACCCAAGAGACCCAGTACTTC. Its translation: CASSLSPQWASGTQETQYF.

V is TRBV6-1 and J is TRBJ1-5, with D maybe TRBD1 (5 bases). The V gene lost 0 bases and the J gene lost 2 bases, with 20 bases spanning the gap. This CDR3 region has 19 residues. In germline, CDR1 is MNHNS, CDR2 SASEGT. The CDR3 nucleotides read TGTGCCAGCAGTGAAGCGCTTATGGAGGCAGGGAGGGGCAATCAGCCCCAGCATTTT. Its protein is CASSEALMEAGRGNQPQHF.

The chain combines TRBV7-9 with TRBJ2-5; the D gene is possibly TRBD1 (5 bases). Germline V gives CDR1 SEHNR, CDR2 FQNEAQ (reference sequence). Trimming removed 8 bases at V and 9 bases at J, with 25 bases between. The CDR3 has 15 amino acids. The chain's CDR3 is CASQSISGHLGAQYF. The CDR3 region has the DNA TGTGCCAGCCAATCCATTTCGGGCCACTTAGGGGCCCAGTACTTC.

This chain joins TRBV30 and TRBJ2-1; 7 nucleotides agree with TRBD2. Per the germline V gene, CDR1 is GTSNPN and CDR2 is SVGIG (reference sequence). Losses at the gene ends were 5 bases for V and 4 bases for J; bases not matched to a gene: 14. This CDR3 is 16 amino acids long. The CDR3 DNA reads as TGTGCCTGGTCTACCCTCCTAGCGGAACATTACAATGAGCAGTTCTTC. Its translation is CAWSTLLAEHYNEQFF. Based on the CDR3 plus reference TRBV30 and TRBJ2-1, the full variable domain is SQTIHQWPATLVQPVGSPLSLECTVEGTSNPNLYWYRQAAGRGLQLLFYSVGIGQISSEVPQNLSASRPQDRQFILSSKKLLLSDSGFYLCAWSTLLAEHYNEQFFGPGTRLTVL.

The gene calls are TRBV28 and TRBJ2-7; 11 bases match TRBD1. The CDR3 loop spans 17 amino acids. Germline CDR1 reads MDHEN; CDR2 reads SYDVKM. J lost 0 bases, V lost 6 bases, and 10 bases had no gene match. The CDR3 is CASSRPPGTGGSYEQYF. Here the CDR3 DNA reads TGTGCCAGCAGCCGCCCCCCTGGGACAGGGGGCTCCTACGAGCAGTACTTC.

The CDR3 here is CASSGGQTNEKLFF. CDR3 DNA: TGCGCCAGCAGCGGCGGACAGACTAATGAAAAACTGTTTTTT. V and J are TRBV5-1 and TRBJ1-4, with a weak D call TRBD1 (6 bases). CDR1 SGHRS and CDR2 YFSETQ come from the germline V gene. Between the trimmed V and J ends, which lost 4 bases and 2 bases, there was a span of 9 bases. The CDR3 covers 14 residues.

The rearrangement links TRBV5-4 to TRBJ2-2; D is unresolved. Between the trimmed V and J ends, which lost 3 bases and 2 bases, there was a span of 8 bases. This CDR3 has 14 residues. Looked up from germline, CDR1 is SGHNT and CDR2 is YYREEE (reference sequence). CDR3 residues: CASSYNINTGELFF. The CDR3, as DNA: TGTGCCAGCAGCTACAACATTAACACCGGGGAGCTGTTTTTT.

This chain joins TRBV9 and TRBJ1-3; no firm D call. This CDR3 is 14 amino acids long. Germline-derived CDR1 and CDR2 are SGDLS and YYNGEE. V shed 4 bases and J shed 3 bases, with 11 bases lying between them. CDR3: CASSPRHGGNTIYF. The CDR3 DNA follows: TGTGCCAGCAGCCCCCGCCACGGTGGAAACACCATATATTTT.

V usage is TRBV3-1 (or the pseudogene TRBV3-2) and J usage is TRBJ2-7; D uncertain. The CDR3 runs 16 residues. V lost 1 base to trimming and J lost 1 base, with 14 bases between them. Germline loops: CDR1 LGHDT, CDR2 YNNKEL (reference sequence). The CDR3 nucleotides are TGTGCCAGCAGCCAAGGCCGGGTAGAGACTTCCTACGAGCAGTACTTC. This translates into CASSQGRVETSYEQYF.

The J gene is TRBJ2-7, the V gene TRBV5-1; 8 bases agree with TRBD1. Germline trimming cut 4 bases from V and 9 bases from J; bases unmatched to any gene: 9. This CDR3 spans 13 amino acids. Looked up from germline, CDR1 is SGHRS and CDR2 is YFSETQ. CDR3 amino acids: CASSPTGAPGQYF. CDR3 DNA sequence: TGCGCCAGCAGCCCGACAGGGGCCCCTGGGCAGTACTTC.

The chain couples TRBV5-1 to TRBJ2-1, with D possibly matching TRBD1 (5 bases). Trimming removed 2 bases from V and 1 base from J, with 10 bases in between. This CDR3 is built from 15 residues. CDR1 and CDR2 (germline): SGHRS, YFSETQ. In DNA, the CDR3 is TGCGCCAGCAGCTTCCAAACAGGTTCCTACAATGAGCAGTTCTTC. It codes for CASSFQTGSYNEQFF.

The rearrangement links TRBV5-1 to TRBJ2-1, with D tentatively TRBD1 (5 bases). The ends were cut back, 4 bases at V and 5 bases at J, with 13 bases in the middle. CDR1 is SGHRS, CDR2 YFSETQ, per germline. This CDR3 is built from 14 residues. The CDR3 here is CASSLQAQDNEQFF. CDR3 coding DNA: TGCGCCAGCAGCCTACAGGCTCAAGACAATGAGCAGTTCTTC.

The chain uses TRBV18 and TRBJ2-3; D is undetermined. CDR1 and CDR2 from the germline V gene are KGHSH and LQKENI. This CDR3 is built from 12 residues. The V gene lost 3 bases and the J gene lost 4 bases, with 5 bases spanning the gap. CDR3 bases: TGTGCCAGCTCACCTTATGCAGATACGCAGTATTTT. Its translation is CASSPYADTQYF.